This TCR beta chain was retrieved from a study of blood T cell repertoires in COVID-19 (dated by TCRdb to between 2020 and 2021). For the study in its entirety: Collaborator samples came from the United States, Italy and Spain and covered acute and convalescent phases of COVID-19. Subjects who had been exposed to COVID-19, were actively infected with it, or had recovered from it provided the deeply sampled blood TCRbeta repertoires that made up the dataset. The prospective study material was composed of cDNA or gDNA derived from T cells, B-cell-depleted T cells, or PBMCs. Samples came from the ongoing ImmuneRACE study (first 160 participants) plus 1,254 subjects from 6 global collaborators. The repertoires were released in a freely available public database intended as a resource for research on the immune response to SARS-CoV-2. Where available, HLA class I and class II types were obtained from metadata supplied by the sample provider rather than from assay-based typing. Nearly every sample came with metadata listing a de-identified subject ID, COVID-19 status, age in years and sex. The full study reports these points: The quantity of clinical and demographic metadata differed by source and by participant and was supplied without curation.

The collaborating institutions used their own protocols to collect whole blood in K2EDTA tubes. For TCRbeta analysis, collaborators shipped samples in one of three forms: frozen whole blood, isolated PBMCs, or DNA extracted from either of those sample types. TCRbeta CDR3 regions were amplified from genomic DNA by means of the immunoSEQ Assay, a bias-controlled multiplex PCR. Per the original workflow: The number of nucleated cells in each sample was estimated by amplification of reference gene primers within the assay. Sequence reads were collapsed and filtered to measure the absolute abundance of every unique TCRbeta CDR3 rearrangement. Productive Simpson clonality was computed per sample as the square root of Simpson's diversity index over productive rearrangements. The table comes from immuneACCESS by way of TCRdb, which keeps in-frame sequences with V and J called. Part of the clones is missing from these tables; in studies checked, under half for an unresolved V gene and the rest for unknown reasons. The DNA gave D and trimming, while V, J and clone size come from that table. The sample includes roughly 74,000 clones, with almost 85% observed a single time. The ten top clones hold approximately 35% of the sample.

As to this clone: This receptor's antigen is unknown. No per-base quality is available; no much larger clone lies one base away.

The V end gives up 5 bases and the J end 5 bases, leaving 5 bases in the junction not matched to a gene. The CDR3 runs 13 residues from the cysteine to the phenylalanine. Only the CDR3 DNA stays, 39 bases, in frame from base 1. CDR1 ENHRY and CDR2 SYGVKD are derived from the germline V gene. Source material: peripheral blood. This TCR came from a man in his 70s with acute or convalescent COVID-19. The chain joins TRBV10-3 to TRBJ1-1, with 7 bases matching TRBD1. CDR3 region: CAISSTGRTEAFF. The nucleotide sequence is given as TGTGCCATCAGTTCGACAGGGCGGACTGAAGCTTTCTTT.